These 15 T cell receptor beta chains share one sample of origin, sequenced in a study of blood T cell repertoires in COVID-19. Here immunoSEQ multiplex PCR was the method, and the copy in TCRdb shows in-frame clones only, minus some. The repertoire consists of approximately 250,000 clones, with more than 75% occurring once and the leading ten covering roughly 5.6%. The material sequenced was peripheral blood. The receptors were gathered from a woman aged 55-70 years with COVID-19, enrolled during active disease.

The chain couples TRBV20-1 to TRBJ1-2, with 7 positions matching TRBD1. CDR3 length: 15 residues. Germline CDR1 reads DFQATT; CDR2 reads SNEGSKA (reference sequence). After removal of 3 bases from V and 4 bases from J, the junction contained 11 bases not matched to a gene. The CDR3 nucleotides read TGCAGTGCTAGTAGACAGGGACGACTCGGCTATGGCTACACCTTC. Protein: CSASRQGRLGYGYTF.

The rearrangement links TRBV29-1 to TRBJ1-1; 8 nucleotides line up with TRBD1. The V gene end was trimmed by 7 bases and the J gene end by 0 bases; junction bases not matched to a gene: 4. This CDR3 region has 13 residues. From germline, CDR1 is SQVTM and CDR2 ANQGSEA. CDR3 in DNA: TGCAGCGCCATGGACAGGGTGAACACTGAAGCTTTCTTT. Its protein is CSAMDRVNTEAFF.

The V gene is TRBV11-3, the J gene TRBJ2-7; 9 bases are shared with TRBD1. Per germline, CDR1 SGHNT and CDR2 YENEEA. This CDR3 has 16 residues. Trimming cost V 5 bases and J 1 base; bases outside gene matches: 9. In nucleotides, the CDR3 is TGTGCCAGCAGCGCGAGCCCGGGACAGGGTTCCTACGAGCAGTACTTC. Its translation is CASSASPGQGSYEQYF.

This clone was recorded only once. The V gene is TRBV5-1, the J gene TRBJ2-1, with 8 bases identical to TRBD2. J gave up 3 bases and V 1 base, and 12 bases lay outside the gene matches. CDR3 size: 18 residues. Per the germline V gene, CDR1 is SGHRS and CDR2 is YFSETQ. The CDR3 DNA sequence: TGCGCCAGCAGCTTGACGGTGGATTCGGGAGGGGACTACAATGAGCAGTTCTTC. This gives the protein CASSLTVDSGGDYNEQFF.

V is TRBV19 and J is TRBJ1-5; D not resolved. Germline values: CDR1 LNHDA, CDR2 SQIVND (reference sequence). The length of the CDR3 is 14 residues. Trimming pared 0 bases from V and 9 bases from J, leaving 12 bases between. The CDR3 DNA reads TGTGCCAGTAGTATAGACTCCGGGATTCCGCCCCAGCATTTT. This sequence encodes CASSIDSGIPPQHF.

The J gene is TRBJ1-4, the V gene TRBV28; D possibly corresponds to TRBD1 (5 bases). Germline CDR1 is MDHEN and CDR2 is SYDVKM. This CDR3 comprises 16 residues. The V end was cut by 8 bases, the J end by 4 bases, with 20 bases between. CDR3 coding DNA: TGTGCCAGCCGGTCTCGAAGGGGTGGTGTTAATGAAAAACTGTTTTTT. It is translated as CASRSRRGGVNEKLFF. Full variable domain (missing parts from reference TRBV28 and TRBJ1-4): DVKVTQSSRYLVKRTGEKVFLECVQDMDHENMFWYRQDPGLGLRLIYFSYDVKMKEKGDIPEGYSVSREKKERFSLILESASTNQTSMYLCASRSRRGGVNEKLFFGSGTQLSVL.

This clone was seen repeatedly, ten times or more. The chain has TRBV5-1 and TRBJ2-7; D is ambiguous. Germline lookup yields CDR1 SGHRS and CDR2 YFSETQ. Between the trimmed V and J ends, which lost 0 bases and 2 bases, there was a span of 9 bases. CDR3 length: 14 residues. CDR3 sequence: CASSLDVSTYEQYF. The DNA for the CDR3 is TGCGCCAGCAGCTTGGACGTCTCTACCTACGAGCAGTACTTC.

V is TRBV18 and J is TRBJ1-3; the D gene is possibly TRBD1 (5 bases). The CDR3 contains 16 residues. Germline lookup yields CDR1 KGHSH and CDR2 LQKENI. The V gene lost 3 bases and the J gene lost 4 bases, with 16 bases spanning the gap. The CDR3 coding sequence is TGTGCCAGCTCACCCAGCCGATCAGGGTCGGGAAACACCATATATTTT. Its translation is CASSPSRSGSGNTIYF.

This clone was seen more than once but under ten times. This CDR3 reads CASSNVQGYSYEQYF. CDR3 in DNA: TGTGCCAGTAGTAATGTGCAGGGTTACTCCTACGAGCAGTACTTC. This chain connects TRBV19 to TRBJ2-7; D is possibly TRBD1 (5 bases). The CDR3 runs 15 residues. Looked up from germline, CDR1 is LNHDA and CDR2 is SQIVND (reference sequence). Trimming took 4 bases from V and 0 from J, leaving 13 bases between them.

This chain connects TRBV7-6 to TRBJ2-3; TRBD2 matches at 8 bases. Germline CDR1 is SGHVS and CDR2 is FNYEAQ. The CDR3 covers 15 residues. Germline trimming cut 4 bases from V and 0 bases from J; bases unmatched to any gene: 3. The CDR3 sequence is CASSSSGRSTDTQYF. The CDR3 DNA reads as TGTGCCAGCAGCTCTAGCGGGCGAAGCACAGATACGCAGTATTTT.

This clone was recorded a few times. The chain combines TRBV28 with TRBJ1-2, with D tentatively TRBD1 (5 bases). CDR1 and CDR2 from the germline V gene are MDHEN and SYDVKM. The CDR3 totals 13 residues. Trimming removed 8 bases at V and 0 bases at J, with 10 bases between. In DNA, the CDR3 is TGTGCCAGCTTGGGAGGGGCTAACTATGGCTACACCTTC. Protein sequence: CASLGGANYGYTF.

CDR3 region: CASSIGGRGYGYTF. Here the CDR3 DNA reads TGTGCCAGTAGTATAGGGGGCAGGGGCTATGGCTACACCTTC. The rearrangement links TRBV19 to TRBJ1-2, with a possible D match to TRBD1 (6 bases). CDR3 length equals 14 residues. The V end was cut by 1 base, the J end by 4 bases, with 10 bases between. Germline V gene sequence: CDR1 LNHDA, CDR2 SQIVND (reference sequence).

The V call is TRBV28, the J call TRBJ2-6; D remains ambiguous. Germline V gene sequence: CDR1 MDHEN, CDR2 SYDVKM. This CDR3 contains 13 residues. Trimming took off 3 bases at V and 4 bases at J, with 4 bases between the two ends. The CDR3 bases are TGTGCCAGCAGTTTTGGCGGGGCCAACGTCCTGACTTTC. Its protein product is CASSFGGANVLTF.

The chain carries TRBV2 and TRBJ2-5; 10 bases match TRBD2. CDR3 length equals 17 residues. Per the germline V gene, CDR1 is SNHLY and CDR2 is FYNNEI. The V and J ends lost 1 base and 5 bases, in that order; junction bases with no gene match: 10. This chain's CDR3 is CASSEGLAGVFAETQYF. In DNA, the CDR3 is TGTGCCAGCAGTGAAGGGCTAGCGGGAGTGTTTGCGGAGACCCAGTACTTC.

V usage is TRBV7-9 and J usage is TRBJ1-2, with D maybe TRBD1 (5 bases). Germline assignment: CDR1 SEHNR and CDR2 FQNEAQ (reference sequence). V was trimmed by 0 bases and J by 3 bases, leaving 8 bases between them. CDR3 length equals 14 residues. CDR3 region: CASSLAQGDYGYTF. The DNA for the CDR3 is TGTGCCAGCAGCTTAGCGCAGGGTGACTATGGCTACACCTTC.